This section outlines one TCR beta chain sequence together with its context. Its target is unknown. A multiplex PCR was run with 60 Vbeta primers and 13 Jbeta primers. Original data processing: The count from a later analysis was some 80 million unique TCR beta chains, 9 million to 12 million of them shared. The table came from immunoSEQ multiplex PCR; TCRdb's copy has only in-frame clones and leaves some out. The DNA gave D and trimming, while V, J and clone size come from that table. The sample has roughly 60,000 clones, around three quarters seen once. This record comes from a study of cytomegalovirus exposure and HLA in healthy donors. V was pared by 3 bases and J by 11 bases, with 12 bases between. Germline values: CDR1 MNHEY, CDR2 SMNVEV (reference sequence). This CDR3 is built from 12 residues. Study-wide results and caveats: Rarity held for most TCR sequences, but there were some public TCRs that occurred in many donors.

The origin of this receptor is a woman aged 60-75 years in good health and CMV-seropositive. The gene calls are TRBV27 and TRBJ2-3; perhaps TRBD2 as D (5 bases). Sequenced: PBMCs. CDR3 amino acids: CASSFSGIKQYF. The CDR3 DNA follows: TGTGCCAGCAGTTTCTCGGGGATTAAGCAGTATTTT.